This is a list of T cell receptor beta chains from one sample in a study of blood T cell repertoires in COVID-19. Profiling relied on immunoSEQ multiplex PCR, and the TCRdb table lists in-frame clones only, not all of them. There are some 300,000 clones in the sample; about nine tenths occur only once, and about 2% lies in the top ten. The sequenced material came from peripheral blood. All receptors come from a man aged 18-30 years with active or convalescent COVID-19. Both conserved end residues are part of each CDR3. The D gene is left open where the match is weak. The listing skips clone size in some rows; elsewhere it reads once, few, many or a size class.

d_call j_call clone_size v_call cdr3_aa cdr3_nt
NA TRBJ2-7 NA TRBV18 CASSPSGGWGYEQYF TGTGCCAGCTCACCCAGCGGAGGATGGGGTTACGAGCAGTACTTC
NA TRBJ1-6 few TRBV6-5 CASSGFSYNSPLHF TGTGCCAGCAGCGGGTTCTCCTATAATTCACCCCTCCACTTT
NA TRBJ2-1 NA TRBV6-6 CASSYPGENEQFF TGTGCCAGCAGTTACCCGGGGGAGAATGAGCAGTTCTTC
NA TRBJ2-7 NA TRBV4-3 CASSQDRAYSYEQYF TGCGCCAGCAGCCAAGACAGGGCGTACTCCTACGAGCAGTACTTC
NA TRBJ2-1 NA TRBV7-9 CAIRHYNEQFF TGTGCCATTCGACACTACAATGAGCAGTTCTTC
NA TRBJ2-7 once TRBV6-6 CASSPVVSYEQYF TGTGCCAGCAGTCCAGTGGTATCCTACGAGCAGTACTTC
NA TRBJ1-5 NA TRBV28 CASSLMGHEANQPQHF TGTGCCAGCAGTTTAATGGGACACGAGGCCAATCAGCCCCAGCATTTT
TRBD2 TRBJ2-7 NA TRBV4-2 CASSQDRAGGIYEQYF TGTGCCAGCAGCCAAGATAGGGCGGGAGGAATCTACGAGCAGTACTTC
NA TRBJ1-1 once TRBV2 CASSEEGVGTEAFF TGTGCCAGCAGTGAAGAAGGGGTGGGAACTGAAGCTTTCTTT
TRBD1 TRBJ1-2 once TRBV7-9 CASSLAAGQGGYYGYTF TGTGCCAGCAGCTTAGCGGCCGGACAGGGGGGCTACTATGGCTACACCTTC
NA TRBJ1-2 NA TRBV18 CASSPSGEYGYTF TGTGCCAGCTCACCGTCAGGGGAATACGGCTACACCTTC
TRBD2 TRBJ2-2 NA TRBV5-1 CASSFGAGAFTGELFF TGCGCCAGCAGCTTTGGAGCGGGGGCCTTCACCGGGGAGCTGTTTTTT
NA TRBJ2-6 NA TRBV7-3 CASSLQPGDRARSGANVLTF TGTGCCAGCAGCTTACAACCGGGGGACAGAGCCCGCTCTGGGGCCAACGTCCTGACTTTC
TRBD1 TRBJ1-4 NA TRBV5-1 CASSLTGTGYEKLFF TGCGCCAGCAGCTTGACCGGGACAGGGTATGAAAAACTGTTTTTT